A single sample is the source of the 17 T cell receptor beta chains below, sequenced in a study of radiotherapy plus CTLA-4 blockade in lung cancer. TCRdb's copy holds only in-frame clones and misses some; the assay was immunoSEQ multiplex PCR. The sample consists of around 31,000 clones, about 78% of them appearing once. The starting material was peripheral blood, obtained from a patient treated with radiotherapy plus ipilimumab. Every receptor here comes from a human donor with non-small cell lung cancer who had stable disease on radiotherapy plus ipilimumab.

CDR3 DNA sequence: TGCAGCGTTGATACGGGTCGGGCAATGAACACTGAAGCTTTCTTT. Its translation is CSVDTGRAMNTEAFF. J is TRBJ1-1 and V is TRBV29-1; no clear D gene. V was shortened by 3 bases and J by 0 bases, with 14 bases between the two germline ends. Germline values: CDR1 SQVTM, CDR2 ANQGSEA. The CDR3 loop spans 15 amino acids.

This chain joins TRBV7-9 and TRBJ2-7; TRBD2 might be the D (5 bases). CDR3 length equals 13 residues. The V gene's germline CDR1 is SEHNR and CDR2 FQNEAQ (reference sequence). Trimming left V 2 bases short and J 4 bases short, with 9 bases between. DNA of the CDR3: TGTGCCAGCAGCTTATTCCGGGGATACGAGCAGTACTTC. This gives the protein CASSLFRGYEQYF.

The V and J genes are TRBV5-1 and TRBJ1-2; D gene ambiguous. CDR3 size: 11 residues. V was trimmed by 2 bases and J by 7 bases, leaving 6 bases between them. The germline V gene has CDR1 SGHRS and CDR2 YFSETQ. CDR3 sequence reads: CASSFRAGYTF. The CDR3 region has the DNA TGCGCCAGCAGCTTCCGTGCTGGCTACACCTTC.

The chain carries TRBV7-2 and TRBJ1-5; D is perhaps TRBD1 (6 bases). Trimming stripped 5 bases from V and 0 bases from J, with 14 bases between. CDR3 length equals 16 residues. Germline CDR1 reads SGHTA; CDR2 reads FQGNSA. In nucleotides, the CDR3 is TGTGCCAGCAGCGCCACCGGACAGAATAGCAATCAGCCCCAGCATTTT. Translation gives CASSATGQNSNQPQHF.

This clone was seen a handful of times. The V call is TRBV6-6, the J call TRBJ1-5, with D perhaps matching TRBD1 (5 bases). The CDR3 has 16 amino acids. The V and J ends lost 3 bases and 4 bases respectively, with 16 bases between them. Per germline, CDR1 MNHNY and CDR2 SVGAGI (reference sequence). The CDR3 nucleotides read TGTGCCAGCAGTTATTCTGGGGGACGTAAAAATCAGCCCCAGCATTTT. Amino acids: CASSYSGGRKNQPQHF.

This clone has only a few counts. This chain joins TRBV29-1 and TRBJ2-7, with TRBD1 matching over 9 bases. This CDR3 is 13 amino acids long. Per germline, CDR1 SQVTM and CDR2 ANQGSEA. Trimming removed 5 bases from V and 8 bases from J; junction bases left unmatched: 10. CDR3 residues: CSVRGTGMVKQYF. For the CDR3, the DNA is TGCAGCGTTCGAGGGACAGGGATGGTGAAGCAGTACTTC.

V usage is TRBV27 and J usage is TRBJ1-3, with D unclear. V lost 4 bases, J lost 4 bases, and 5 bases lay in between. CDR3 length equals 12 residues. In germline, CDR1 is MNHEY, CDR2 SMNVEV (reference sequence). CDR3 amino acids: CASSSPGNTIYF. The CDR3 DNA is TGTGCCAGCAGTTCACCCGGAAACACCATATATTTT.

The gene calls are TRBV29-1 and TRBJ1-3; D is undetermined. The CDR3 has 14 residues. Between the trimmed V and J ends, which lost 6 bases and 0 bases, there was a span of 12 bases. The germline V gene encodes CDR1 SQVTM and CDR2 ANQGSEA. The CDR3 loop is CSVRFLSSGNTIYF. CDR3 sequence (DNA): TGCAGCGTCCGTTTCTTGAGCTCTGGAAACACCATATATTTT.

Only a few counts were recorded for this clone. This chain links TRBV6-1 with TRBJ1-5; 7 nucleotides line up with TRBD1. V shed 4 bases and J 3 bases; nucleotides not matched to a gene: 15. The CDR3 loop spans 18 amino acids. The germline V gene encodes CDR1 MNHNS and CDR2 SASEGT. The CDR3 DNA sequence: TGTGCCAGCAGTGCCCCACAGGGGTTAGCGAACATCAATCAGCCCCAGCATTTT. It is translated as CASSAPQGLANINQPQHF.

The chain carries TRBV30 and TRBJ1-1, with D perhaps matching TRBD1 (6 bases). Germline V gene lookup returns CDR1 GTSNPN and CDR2 SVGIG (reference sequence). The CDR3 spans 14 residues. Trimming removed 0 bases from V and 2 bases from J, with 10 bases in between. The CDR3 DNA reads TGTGCCTGGAGTGTACCGGACAGAAACACTGAAGCTTTCTTT. It translates to CAWSVPDRNTEAFF.

The DNA of the CDR3 is TGTGCCAGCTCGGACGCCGGACCTGAAAAACTGTTTTTT. Protein: CASSDAGPEKLFF. The rearrangement links TRBV28 to TRBJ1-4; no clear D. V was pared by 8 bases and J by 7 bases, with 14 bases between. CDR1 is MDHEN, CDR2 SYDVKM, per germline. This CDR3 is 13 amino acids long.

The V gene is TRBV11-2, the J gene TRBJ2-7; 9 nucleotides align to TRBD1. The germline V gene has CDR1 SGHAT and CDR2 FQNNGV. The CDR3 length is 15 residues. Trimming cost V 4 bases and J 6 bases; bases outside gene matches: 10. The chain's CDR3 is CASSSGGQGQAEQYF. CDR3 bases: TGTGCCAGCAGCTCTGGGGGACAGGGTCAGGCCGAGCAGTACTTC.

This sequence joins TRBV19 and TRBJ2-3; D is possibly TRBD1 (6 bases). Germline CDR1 and CDR2: LNHDA and SQIVND (reference sequence). Trimming removed 5 bases from V and 6 bases from J, with 12 bases in between. The CDR3 runs to 13 residues. The CDR3 DNA sequence: TGTGCCAGTAGTGCACAGGGTGCGGATACGCAGTATTTT. Translated: CASSAQGADTQYF.

Worth noting for this clone: The sample has other DNA sequences that encode this CDR3 too. The V gene is TRBV9, the J gene TRBJ2-1; TRBD2 matches 9 bases. Germline V CDR1 and CDR2: SGDLS, YYNGEE. Trimming cost V 4 bases and J 1 base; bases outside gene matches: 15. This CDR3 comprises 19 residues. The CDR3 here is CASSKPGAGGGASYNEQFF. The CDR3 DNA reads as TGTGCCAGCAGCAAACCAGGAGCGGGCGGGGGGGCGTCCTACAATGAGCAGTTCTTC.

The chain carries TRBV10-3 and TRBJ2-3; weak D call: TRBD1 (6 bases). CDR3 length: 14 amino acids. V lost 6 bases and J 4 bases, leaving 14 bases between the germline ends. CDR1 ENHRY and CDR2 SYGVKD come from the germline V gene. The CDR3 here is CAISDQGRADTQYF. The CDR3 coding sequence is TGTGCCATCAGCGACCAGGGGAGAGCAGATACGCAGTATTTT.

For this clone: Other DNA sequences in this sample translate to the same CDR3. V usage is TRBV13 and J usage is TRBJ2-3; D perhaps matches TRBD2 (6 bases). CDR3 length equals 14 residues. The V end was cut by 1 base, the J end by 7 bases, with 12 bases between. CDR1 is PRHDT and CDR2 is FYEKMQ in the germline V gene (reference sequence). In DNA form, the CDR3 reads TGTGCCAGCAGCTTAGTCGGAGGGGCGAATACGCAGTATTTT. It specifies CASSLVGGANTQYF.

The rearrangement links TRBV27 to TRBJ2-5, with D possibly matching TRBD1 (6 bases). Germline-derived CDR1 and CDR2 are MNHEY and SMNVEV (reference sequence). Deletions cut 5 bases from V and 3 bases from J, with 16 bases between. The CDR3 extends over 15 amino acids. The CDR3 reads CASSVHDRYKETQYF. In DNA, the CDR3 is TGTGCCAGCAGTGTACACGACAGGTACAAAGAGACCCAGTACTTC.